The entry below describes one TCR beta chain. In the source study's methods: By means of reference gene primer amplification, nucleated cell counts were estimated. Some clones are missing from TCRdb's copy, which holds only in-frame ones; the method was immunoSEQ multiplex PCR. That table gives V, J and clone size, and the DNA gave D and trimming. The sample holds about 150,000 clones; 70% to 90% are singletons and the top ten take 2% to 2.5%. These data come from a study of blood T cell repertoires in COVID-19. Looking at the study overall: The United States, Italy and Spain supplied acute and convalescent COVID-19 samples. The analysed material was cDNA or gDNA that came from T cells, B-cell-depleted T cells, or PBMCs.

The specimen was peripheral blood. This clonotype was obtained from a man aged 50 to 59 who had recovered from COVID-19.

The CDR3 sequence: CASSYDRGTYNEQFF. CDR3 coding DNA: TGTGCCAGCAGTTACGACAGGGGGACCTACAATGAGCAGTTCTTC. The V gene is TRBV6-5, the J gene TRBJ2-1, with TRBD1 matching 9 bases. V was pared by 2 bases and J by 2 bases, with 1 base of the junction left unmatched. Germline values: CDR1 MNHEY, CDR2 SVGAGI. This CDR3 comprises 15 residues.